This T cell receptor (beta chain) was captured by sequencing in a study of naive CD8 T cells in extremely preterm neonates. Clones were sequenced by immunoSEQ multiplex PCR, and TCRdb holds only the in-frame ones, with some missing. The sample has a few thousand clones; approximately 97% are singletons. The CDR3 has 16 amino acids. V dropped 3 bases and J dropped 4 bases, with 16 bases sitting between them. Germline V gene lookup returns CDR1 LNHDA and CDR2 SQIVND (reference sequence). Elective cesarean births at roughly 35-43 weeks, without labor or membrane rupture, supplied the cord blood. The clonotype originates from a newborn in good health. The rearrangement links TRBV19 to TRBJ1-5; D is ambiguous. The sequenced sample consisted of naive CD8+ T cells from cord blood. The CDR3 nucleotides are TGTGCCAGTAGTATCGGAGAGGGTATTCGAAATCAGCCCCAGCATTTT. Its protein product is CASSIGEGIRNQPQHF.